These T cell receptor beta chains were read from a single sample in a study of Graves' ophthalmopathy and Graves' hyperthyroidism. TCRdb itself ran the multiplex PCR reads through MiXCR, one entry per CDR3 protein. Of 340,000 or so distinct CDR3 sequences in the sample, 15% to 20% were seen once. Sequenced input: peripheral blood. These receptors came from an adult man with Graves' ophthalmopathy. CDR3s include the opening cysteine and the closing phenylalanine or tryptophan. The D gene is left open where the match is weak. Not every row has a clone size; where given, it reads once, few, many or a size class.

d_gene: TRBD2
v_gene: TRBV6-1
abundance: many
j_gene: TRBJ2-5
len: 15
CDR3nt: TGCGTCACACGCCTGGGGAGCGGGGAAGAAGAGACCCAGTACTTC
CDR3aa: CVTRLGSGEEETQYF

d_gene: TRBD1
v_gene: TRBV5-1
abundance: many
j_gene: TRBJ2-2
len: 17
CDR3nt: TGCGCCAGCAGCTTGGAATGGACAGGGGTTAACACCGGGGAGCTGTTTTTT
CDR3aa: CASSLEWTGVNTGELFF

d_gene: -
v_gene: TRBV28
abundance: -
j_gene: TRBJ2-6
len: 15
CDR3nt: TGTGCCAGCAATTATAGGGGCCCTGGGGCCAACGTCCTGACTTTC
CDR3aa: CASNYRGPGANVLTF

d_gene: -
v_gene: TRBV6-2/TRBV6-3
abundance: -
j_gene: TRBJ2-6
len: 17
CDR3nt: TGTGCCAGCATTTACGGTCCGGGGATGTCTGGGGCCAACGTCCTGACTTTC
CDR3aa: CASIYGPGMSGANVLTF

d_gene: -
v_gene: TRBV6-2/TRBV6-3
abundance: many
j_gene: TRBJ2-2
len: 17
CDR3nt: TGTGCCAGCAGTTACCGGGGACCCCGGGTAACCACCGGGGAGCTGTTTTTT
CDR3aa: CASSYRGPRVTTGELFF

d_gene: -
v_gene: TRBV11-2
abundance: many
j_gene: TRBJ2-2
len: 16
CDR3nt: TGTGCCAGCAGCACCACCGGGACGTGGGGCACCGGGGAGCTGTTTTTT
CDR3aa: CASSTTGTWGTGELFF

d_gene: TRBD1
v_gene: TRBV9
abundance: -
j_gene: TRBJ1-1
len: 15
CDR3nt: TGTGCCAGCAGCGTAGGGGACAGATCGAACACTGAAGCTTTCTTT
CDR3aa: CASSVGDRSNTEAFF

d_gene: -
v_gene: TRBV18
abundance: few
j_gene: TRBJ1-1
len: 16
CDR3nt: TGTGCCAGCTCACCGCCGAACAGAGGGGGGACCACTGAAGCTTTCTTT
CDR3aa: CASSPPNRGGTTEAFF

d_gene: TRBD1
v_gene: TRBV11-2
abundance: many
j_gene: TRBJ2-7
len: 15
CDR3nt: TGTGCCAGCAGCCCAATAGGACAGGGTCAATACGAGCAGTACTTC
CDR3aa: CASSPIGQGQYEQYF

d_gene: -
v_gene: TRBV4-3
abundance: few
j_gene: TRBJ2-7
len: 15
CDR3nt: TGCGCCAGCAGCCAAGATGAGGATAGCTCCTACGAGCAGTACTTC
CDR3aa: CASSQDEDSSYEQYF

d_gene: -
v_gene: TRBV12-3/TRBV12-4
abundance: many
j_gene: TRBJ2-1
len: 11
CDR3nt: TGTGCCAGCAGTTTTGCTCAAGAGCAGTTCTTC
CDR3aa: CASSFAQEQFF

d_gene: -
v_gene: TRBV6-2/TRBV6-3
abundance: -
j_gene: TRBJ2-7
len: 12
CDR3nt: TGTGCCAGCACAACGACAGGTTACGAGCAGTACTTC
CDR3aa: CASTTTGYEQYF

d_gene: -
v_gene: TRBV12-3/TRBV12-4
abundance: many
j_gene: TRBJ2-3
len: 16
CDR3nt: TGTGCCAGCAGTTTAGCGCTGCAGCTAAGCACAGATACGCAGTATTTT
CDR3aa: CASSLALQLSTDTQYF

d_gene: -
v_gene: TRBV19
abundance: -
j_gene: TRBJ1-2
len: 14
CDR3nt: TGTGCCAGTAGTACCCCCGGATTCAACTATGGCTACACCTTC
CDR3aa: CASSTPGFNYGYTF

d_gene: -
v_gene: TRBV7-2
abundance: -
j_gene: TRBJ2-7
len: 12
CDR3nt: TGTGCCAGCAGCTTAGATTTCGGCGAGCAGTACTTC
CDR3aa: CASSLDFGEQYF

d_gene: -
v_gene: TRBV28
abundance: -
j_gene: TRBJ2-4
len: 15
CDR3nt: TGTGCCAGCACCAACCACGGGGAAGCCAAAAACATTCAGTACTTC
CDR3aa: CASTNHGEAKNIQYF

d_gene: TRBD2
v_gene: TRBV20-1
abundance: many
j_gene: TRBJ2-5
len: 15
CDR3nt: TGCAGTGCTATAGCCAGCGGGAGACCGCAAGACACCCAGTACTTC
CDR3aa: CSAIASGRPQDTQYF

d_gene: -
v_gene: TRBV7-2
abundance: many
j_gene: TRBJ1-2
len: 15
CDR3nt: TGTGCCAGCAGCTTAGGTAACAGGAGATACTATGGCTACACCTTC
CDR3aa: CASSLGNRRYYGYTF

d_gene: -
v_gene: TRBV25-1
abundance: many
j_gene: TRBJ2-7
len: 11
CDR3nt: TGTGCCAGCAGCGCCGCACTAGAGCAGTACTTC
CDR3aa: CASSAALEQYF

d_gene: -
v_gene: TRBV28
abundance: many
j_gene: TRBJ2-7
len: 11
CDR3nt: TGTGCCAGCAGGGTGACCTACGAGCAGTACTTC
CDR3aa: CASRVTYEQYF

d_gene: TRBD1
v_gene: TRBV6-5
abundance: -
j_gene: TRBJ1-2
len: 13
CDR3nt: TGTGCCAGCAGTTATTCAGGGGGCGCGGGTTACACCTTC
CDR3aa: CASSYSGGAGYTF

d_gene: -
v_gene: TRBV28
abundance: -
j_gene: TRBJ1-2
len: 14
CDR3nt: TGTGCCAGCAGTTTATATAGCCAGGGAAGCGGCTACACCTTC
CDR3aa: CASSLYSQGSGYTF

d_gene: TRBD1
v_gene: TRBV5-1
abundance: many
j_gene: TRBJ1-2
len: 16
CDR3nt: TGCGCCAGCAGCATGTACAGGGGGAAGGGATTCGACGGCTACACCTTC
CDR3aa: CASSMYRGKGFDGYTF

d_gene: -
v_gene: TRBV11-2
abundance: many
j_gene: TRBJ2-2
len: 18
CDR3nt: TGTGCCAGCAGCTTAGGGTTTGGGAACACCGGCAGCACCGGGGAGCTGTTTTTT
CDR3aa: CASSLGFGNTGSTGELFF

d_gene: TRBD2
v_gene: TRBV28
abundance: many
j_gene: TRBJ2-7
len: 15
CDR3nt: TGTGCCAGCAGTTCCTCTAGCGGGGGGACCCACGAGCAGTACTTC
CDR3aa: CASSSSSGGTHEQYF

d_gene: -
v_gene: TRBV5-1
abundance: many
j_gene: TRBJ1-1
len: 14
CDR3nt: TGCGCCAGCAGCTTGAGACAGATCGGCACTGAAGCTTTCTTT
CDR3aa: CASSLRQIGTEAFF

d_gene: -
v_gene: TRBV5-6
abundance: many
j_gene: TRBJ2-2
len: 16
CDR3nt: TGTGCCAGCAGCCCCCCTCGGCAGCCGAACACCGGGGAGCTGTTTTTT
CDR3aa: CASSPPRQPNTGELFF

d_gene: -
v_gene: TRBV20-1
abundance: many
j_gene: TRBJ1-1
len: 14
CDR3nt: TGCAGTGCTTCGGCCGGGACGGGGAACACTGAAGCTTTCTTT
CDR3aa: CSASAGTGNTEAFF

d_gene: -
v_gene: TRBV10-3
abundance: many
j_gene: TRBJ2-3
len: 15
CDR3nt: TGTGCCATCAGGGACTCTAATCCCCGACTAGATACGCAGTATTTT
CDR3aa: CAIRDSNPRLDTQYF

d_gene: TRBD2
v_gene: TRBV24-1
abundance: -
j_gene: TRBJ2-7
len: 16
CDR3nt: TGTGCCACCAGTGATCCTGCAAGCGGGAGAGACAACGAGCAGTACTTC
CDR3aa: CATSDPASGRDNEQYF

d_gene: TRBD1
v_gene: TRBV7-6
abundance: -
j_gene: TRBJ1-1
len: 15
CDR3nt: TGTGCCAGCAGCCCGTGGGACAGGGGGATGACTGAAGCTTTCTTT
CDR3aa: CASSPWDRGMTEAFF

d_gene: -
v_gene: TRBV12-3/TRBV12-4
abundance: -
j_gene: TRBJ1-1
len: 14
CDR3nt: TGTGCCAGCAGGTTAAGTCTCCCATCCCCCAGGGCTTTCTTT
CDR3aa: CASRLSLPSPRAFF

d_gene: -
v_gene: TRBV29-1
abundance: many
j_gene: TRBJ1-1
len: 14
CDR3nt: TGCAGCGTTGCCGGGATACAGATGAACACTGAAGCTTTCTTT
CDR3aa: CSVAGIQMNTEAFF

d_gene: -
v_gene: TRBV20-1
abundance: many
j_gene: TRBJ1-5
len: 14
CDR3nt: TGCAGTGCTAGAGGTCACAGAGGCGATCGGCCCCAGCATTTT
CDR3aa: CSARGHRGDRPQHF

d_gene: TRBD2
v_gene: TRBV29-1
abundance: many
j_gene: TRBJ2-5
len: 14
CDR3nt: TGCAGCGTTGATCGCGGGGGAACGCAAGAGACCCAGTACTTC
CDR3aa: CSVDRGGTQETQYF

d_gene: TRBD2
v_gene: TRBV5-1
abundance: many
j_gene: TRBJ2-7
len: 14
CDR3nt: TGCGCCAGCAGCTACGCTAGCGGGAACTACGAGCAGTACTTC
CDR3aa: CASSYASGNYEQYF

d_gene: TRBD1
v_gene: TRBV2
abundance: -
j_gene: TRBJ2-7
len: 13
CDR3nt: TGTGCCAGCAGTGGGGACAGGGGCGCCGAGCAGTACTTC
CDR3aa: CASSGDRGAEQYF

d_gene: TRBD1
v_gene: TRBV5-1
abundance: many
j_gene: TRBJ2-7
len: 15
CDR3nt: TGCGCCAGCAGCTTGTATACAGGGGCGGCCTACGAGCAGTACTTC
CDR3aa: CASSLYTGAAYEQYF

d_gene: -
v_gene: TRBV4-1
abundance: many
j_gene: TRBJ1-1
len: 15
CDR3nt: TGCGCCAGCAGCCTGGGGGAAGCGACGAACACTGAAGCTTTCTTT
CDR3aa: CASSLGEATNTEAFF

d_gene: TRBD1
v_gene: TRBV27
abundance: -
j_gene: TRBJ2-5
len: 18
CDR3nt: TGTGCCAGCAGTTCCCCCGGCCGGGGACAGGGGCACCAAGAGACCCAGTACTTC
CDR3aa: CASSSPGRGQGHQETQYF

d_gene: -
v_gene: TRBV4-1
abundance: many
j_gene: TRBJ1-2
len: 16
CDR3nt: TGCGCCAGCAGCCTGAGTTCCTCGGGACAATTCTATGGCTACACCTTC
CDR3aa: CASSLSSSGQFYGYTF

d_gene: TRBD1
v_gene: TRBV2
abundance: -
j_gene: TRBJ2-7
len: 14
CDR3nt: TGTGCCAGCAGAGAGGTGACAGGGGGCCACGAGCAGTACTTC
CDR3aa: CASREVTGGHEQYF

d_gene: -
v_gene: TRBV4-2
abundance: many
j_gene: TRBJ2-2
len: 15
CDR3nt: TGTGCCAGCAGCCAAGGAACTAGACGGACCGGGGAGCTGTTTTTT
CDR3aa: CASSQGTRRTGELFF

d_gene: TRBD1
v_gene: TRBV12-3/TRBV12-4
abundance: once
j_gene: TRBJ1-1
len: 15
CDR3nt: TGTGCCAGCAGTTACTCCGGGACAGGGGGAACTGAAGCTTTCTTT
CDR3aa: CASSYSGTGGTEAFF